This section outlines one T cell receptor beta chain sequence together with its context. The antigen remains undetermined. The record originates from a study of Ad26.COV2.S vaccination and SARS-CoV-2 variants. Notes on the study in general: TCR breadth and depth estimates may have understated total T cell responses. Spike-specific TCR breadth ran higher among vaccine recipients than placebo recipients. Across vaccine and placebo recipients, the breadth of non-spike TCRs was similar. Reported findings describe substantial breadth in spike-specific CD8+ and CD4+ T cell responses following vaccination.

V lost 7 bases and J 0 bases, leaving 12 bases between the germline ends. Germline CDR1 MNHEY, CDR2 SVGAGI. The CDR3 consists of 14 residues. TCRdb's table, derived via immunoSEQ multiplex PCR, lists solely in-frame clones and lacks some. The sample holds around 140,000 clones, roughly 88% seen once. Source: peripheral blood, taken after recovery from COVID-19. The sequence derives from a human donor who had recovered from COVID-19. The chain uses TRBV6-5 and TRBJ1-1; D call uncertain. CDR3 amino acids: CASKRIDLNTEAFF. CDR3 in DNA: TGTGCCAGCAAACGAATCGACCTGAACACTGAAGCTTTCTTT.